The clone carrying this TCR beta chain was found once. In the study's own analysis: The assay estimated nucleated cells by amplifying reference gene primers. The protocol was immunoSEQ multiplex PCR, while the TCRdb copy is restricted to in-frame clones and leaves out a portion. For V, J and clone size, that table is used; D and trimming come from the DNA. Of about 350,000 clones in the sample, around 86% were seen once. Those enrolled in Seattle joined during active infection and were followed longitudinally afterward. The sample originates from a study of blood T cell repertoires in COVID-19. The CDR3 consists of 15 residues. Germline V gene lookup returns CDR1 SEHNR and CDR2 FQNEAQ (reference sequence). V gave up 3 bases and J gave up 2 bases; unmatched junction bases: 3.

The sample taken for sequencing was peripheral blood. The sequence came from a woman between 45 and 65 years old with COVID-19, enrolled during active disease. The chain joins TRBV7-9 to TRBJ2-5; 10 bases are a match to TRBD2. CDR3 DNA sequence: TGTGCCAGCAGCTTCGGACTAGCGGCACAAGAGACCCAGTACTTC. This codes for CASSFGLAAQETQYF.